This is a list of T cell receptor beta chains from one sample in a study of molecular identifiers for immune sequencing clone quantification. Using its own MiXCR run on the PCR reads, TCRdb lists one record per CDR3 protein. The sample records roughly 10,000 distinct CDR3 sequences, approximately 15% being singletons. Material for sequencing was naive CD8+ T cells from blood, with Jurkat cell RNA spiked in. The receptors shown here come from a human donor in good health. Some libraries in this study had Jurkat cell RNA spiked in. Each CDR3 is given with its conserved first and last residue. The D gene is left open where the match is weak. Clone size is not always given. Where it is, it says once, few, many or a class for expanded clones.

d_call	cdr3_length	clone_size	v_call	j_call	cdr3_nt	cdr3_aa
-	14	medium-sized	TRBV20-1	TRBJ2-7	TGCAGTGCTAGAGGTATTAGCGGTACCTACGAGCAGTACTTC	CSARGISGTYEQYF
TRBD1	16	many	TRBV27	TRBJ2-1	TGTGCCAGCAGTAGAACACAGGGGATTACCTACAATGAGCAGTTCTTC	CASSRTQGITYNEQFF
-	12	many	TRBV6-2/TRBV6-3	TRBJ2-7	TGTGCCAGCAGCCCGGACGGGTACGAGCAGTACTTC	CASSPDGYEQYF
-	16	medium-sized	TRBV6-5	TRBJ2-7	TGTGCCAGCAGTTATGCTTCGGGTGGTCCGGGCCACGAGCAGTACTTC	CASSYASGGPGHEQYF
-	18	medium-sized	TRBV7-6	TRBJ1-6	TGTGCCAGCAGCTTAGCCAGTTCCCGGACACCCACTCCTTCACCCCTCCACTTT	CASSLASSRTPTPSPLHF
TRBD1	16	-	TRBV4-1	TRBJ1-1	TGCGCCAGCAGCTCCCAGACAGGGCCCCAGAACACTGACGCTTTCTTT	CASSSQTGPQNTDAFF
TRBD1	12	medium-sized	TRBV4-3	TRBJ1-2	TGCGCCAGCAGGGGGACAGGCATAGGCTACACCTTC	CASRGTGIGYTF
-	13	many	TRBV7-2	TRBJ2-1	TGTGCCAGCAGCCCCCGTGTCTACAATGAGCAGTTCTTC	CASSPRVYNEQFF
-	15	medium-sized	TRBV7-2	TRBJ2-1	TGTGCCAGCAGCCCAGGTAGGTGGTCCTACAATGAGCAGTTCTTC	CASSPGRWSYNEQFF
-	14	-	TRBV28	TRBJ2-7	TGTGCTCACGGAGAGGGAGGTAACTCCTACGAGCGGTACTTC	CAHGEGGNSYERYF
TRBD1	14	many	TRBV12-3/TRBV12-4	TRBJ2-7	TGTGCCAGCAGTGAGGGGACAGGGGTATACGAGCAGTACTTC	CASSEGTGVYEQYF
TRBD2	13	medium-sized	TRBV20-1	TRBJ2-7	TGCAGTGCGGGGACTAGCGGAAACTACGAGCAGTACTTC	CSAGTSGNYEQYF
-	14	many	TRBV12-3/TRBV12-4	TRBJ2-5	TGTGCCAGCAGTTTAGAAGGGGTGGGGGAGACCCAGTACTTC	CASSLEGVGETQYF
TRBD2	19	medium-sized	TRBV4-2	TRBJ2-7	TGTGCCAGCAGCCAAGAGGTCCTAGCGGGAGTGTCTAACCACCTCGAGCAGTACTTC	CASSQEVLAGVSNHLEQYF
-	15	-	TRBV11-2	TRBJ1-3	TGTGCCAGCAGCTTTTTGGATGGGCCTGGAAACACCATATATTTT	CASSFLDGPGNTIYF
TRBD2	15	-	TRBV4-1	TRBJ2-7	TGCGCCAGCAGCCAGATTAGCGGGGGAGGCTACGAGCAGTACTTC	CASSQISGGGYEQYF
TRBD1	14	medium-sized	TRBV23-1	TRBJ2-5	TGCGCCAACCCGGGACAGGTGAACGAAGAGACCCAGTACTTC	CANPGQVNEETQYF
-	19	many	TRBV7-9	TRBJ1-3	TGTGCCAGCAGCCCCCCCCGGCAGGGCGCTCAAAGCTCTGGAAACACCATATATTTT	CASSPPRQGAQSSGNTIYF
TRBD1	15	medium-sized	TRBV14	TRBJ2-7	TGTGCCAGCAGCCCAGGACAGGGTGTAAAGTACGAGCAGTACTTC	CASSPGQGVKYEQYF
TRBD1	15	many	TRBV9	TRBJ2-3	TGTGCCAGCAGCGTAGAGGGACAGGTATTAGATATGCAGTATTTT	CASSVEGQVLDMQYF